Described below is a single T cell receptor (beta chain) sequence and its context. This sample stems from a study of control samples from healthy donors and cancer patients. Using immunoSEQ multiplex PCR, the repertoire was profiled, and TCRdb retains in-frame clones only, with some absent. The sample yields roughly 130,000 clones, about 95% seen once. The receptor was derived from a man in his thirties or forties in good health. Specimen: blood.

CDR3 region: CASSWDRDYEQYF. CDR3 DNA: TGTGCCAGCAGCTGGGACAGGGACTACGAGCAGTACTTC. The J gene is TRBJ2-7, the V gene TRBV3-1 (or the pseudogene TRBV3-2); 9 bases fit TRBD1. Looked up from germline, CDR1 is LGHDT and CDR2 is YNNKEL (reference sequence). Trimming at V came to 5 bases and at J to 3 bases, leaving 2 bases not matched to a gene. The CDR3 sequence is 13 residues long.